This TCR beta chain is drawn from a study of immune characterization of retroperitoneal liposarcoma. In germline, CDR1 is MNHEY, CDR2 SMNVEV (reference sequence). Trimming shortened V by 6 bases and J by 2 bases, and 21 bases separated the two germline ends. CDR3 length: 17 amino acids. TCRdb redid the calling of the PCR reads with MiXCR, one entry per CDR3 protein. Of over 15,000 distinct CDR3 sequences in the sample, approximately 37% are singletons; the top ten hold approximately 7%. This clonotype was seen many times. The sequence was collected from a male donor with retroperitoneal liposarcoma. The gene calls are TRBV27 and TRBJ2-3; TRBD1 might be the D (6 bases). The sequenced sample was blood. The CDR3 here is CASRLRSARGSTDTQYF. The CDR3 DNA sequence: TGTGCCAGCAGGCTTCGGTCCGCCAGGGGATCCACAGATACGCAGTATTTT.